Listed below are T cell receptor beta chains from one sample, sequenced in a study of regulatory T cells in long-lasting Graves disease. Each CDR3 protein gets one entry after TCRdb re-called the multiplex PCR reads with MiXCR. The repertoire holds about 540,000 distinct CDR3 sequences, with approximately 15% as singletons. These sequences were also reported in another study, on T cells in Graves' hyperthyroidism and ophthalmopathy.

This specimen consisted of peripheral blood mononuclear cells (PBMCs), obtained at new diagnosis, from a patient treated with antithyroid drugs. Every receptor here comes from a man aged 25 to 40 with Graves disease. The CDR3 runs from the conserved cysteine through the conserved F or W. The D gene is left open where the match is weak. Size is stated for part of the rows, as once, few or many counts, or as a class when the clone is expanded.

TRBJ2-7 many TRBV11-2 TRBD2 CASRGLVLGEQYF TGTGCCAGCCGGGGACTAGTTTTAGGGGAGCAGTACTTC
TRBJ1-6 few TRBV12-3/TRBV12-4 NA CASSANEWDSPLHF TGTGCCAGCAGTGCCAACGAGTGGGATTCACCCCTCCACTTT
TRBJ2-5 many TRBV10-1 TRBD1 CASSERTGQGRETQYF TGCGCCAGCAGTGAACGGACGGGACAGGGAAGAGAGACCCAGTACTTC
TRBJ2-1 NA TRBV11-3 TRBD2 CASSLNPGLAVYNEQFF TGTGCCAGCAGCTTAAACCCCGGACTAGCGGTTTACAATGAGCAGTTCTTC
TRBJ2-1 many TRBV5-1 NA CASSLEGTYNEQFF TGTGCCAGCAGCTTAGAGGGGACCTACAATGAGCAGTTCTTC
TRBJ2-3 many TRBV10-3 NA CAISLEQPGYTQYF TGTGCCATCAGCCTGGAACAGCCGGGCTATACGCAGTATTTT
TRBJ2-5 many TRBV24-1 NA CATSALGRVETQYF TGTGCCACCAGTGCCCTAGGCCGGGTGGAGACCCAGTACTTC
TRBJ2-3 many TRBV5-1 TRBD2 CASSDGLAAQYF TGCGCCAGCAGCGACGGACTAGCGGCGCAGTATTTT
TRBJ1-2 NA TRBV6-1 TRBD1 CASSEAEGQNFYGYTF TGTGCCAGCAGTGAAGCGGAGGGACAGAACTTCTATGGCTACACCTTC
TRBJ2-5 many TRBV6-1 NA CASSSGWGAETQYF TGTGCCAGCAGTTCGGGTTGGGGGGCAGAGACCCAGTACTTC
TRBJ2-1 few TRBV6-2/TRBV6-3 NA CASLYNEQFF TGTGCCAGCCTATACAATGAGCAGTTCTTC
TRBJ1-4 NA TRBV27 NA CASSLTWTAREKLFF TGTGCCAGCAGTTTAACTTGGACAGCTCGCGAAAAACTGTTTTTT
TRBJ2-7 many TRBV3-1 NA CASSQVLAQPTYEQYF TGTGCCAGCAGCCAAGTTCTGGCCCAGCCCACCTACGAGCAGTACTTC
TRBJ1-2 many TRBV12-5 TRBD1 CASGLATGGGGYTF TGTGCTAGTGGTTTGGCAACAGGGGGCGGTGGCTACACCTTC
TRBJ2-7 NA TRBV29-1 TRBD1 CSVGTGGRGEQYF TGCAGCGTTGGGACAGGGGGCAGAGGCGAGCAGTACTTC
TRBJ1-2 few TRBV20-1 NA CSARTVYGYTF TGCAGTGCCCGGACGGTCTATGGCTACACCTTC
TRBJ2-7 NA TRBV29-1 TRBD1 CSVEDGTGDEEQYF TGCAGCGTTGAAGACGGGACAGGGGATGAAGAGCAGTACTTC
TRBJ2-6 few TRBV5-1 NA CASSLGGRSGANVLTF TGCGCCAGCAGCTTGGGGGGCCGCTCTGGGGCCAACGTCCTGACTTTC
TRBJ2-5 NA TRBV20-1 TRBD1 CSAKIIPGQGAGTQYF TGCAGTGCGAAAATCATCCCGGGACAGGGGGCTGGGACCCAGTACTTC
TRBJ2-7 many TRBV7-3 NA CASSFGDGDEQYF TGTGCCAGCAGCTTCGGCGACGGGGACGAGCAGTACTTC